This is a list of T cell receptor beta chains from one sample in a study of T cells in Graves' hyperthyroidism and ophthalmopathy. In TCRdb, the multiplex PCR reads were re-called with MiXCR into one record per CDR3 protein. The sample has 40,000 to 60,000 distinct CDR3 sequences; approximately 58% are singletons. Material for sequencing was peripheral blood or thyroid tissue (not recorded which). These receptors all come from a man between 18 and 29 years old with Graves' hyperthyroidism. Both conserved end residues are part of each CDR3. Fields, in order: D gene, J gene, V gene, clone size, CDR3 DNA, CDR3 protein. A D gene is named only where the DNA matches it firmly. Size tells how often a clone was seen (once, few, many) or the class of an expanded clone, and some rows leave it out.

>.|TRBJ1-1|TRBV7-9|.
TGTGCCAGCAGCTTAGTTCTGGAGTATGTGGCTTTCTTT
CASSLVLEYVAFF
>.|TRBJ2-3|TRBV20-1|many
TGCAGTGCTAGTCAAATGACAGGTACTAGCACAGATACGCAGTATTTT
CSASQMTGTSTDTQYF
>TRBD1|TRBJ1-4|TRBV15|.
TGTGCCACCAGCAGTCCAGGGGGGGTGGATGAAAAACTGTTTTTT
CATSSPGGVDEKLFF
>.|TRBJ1-2|TRBV2|.
TGTGCCAGATACACCAGGGGTGGGTTTGATGGCTACACCTTC
CARYTRGGFDGYTF
>.|TRBJ2-5|TRBV5-1|.
TGCGCCAGCAGCTTGAGGGAGGCAGAGACCCAGTACTTC
CASSLREAETQYF
>.|TRBJ1-1|TRBV11-2|.
TGTGCCAGCAGAGGCGGGAACACTGAAGCTTTCTTT
CASRGGNTEAFF
>.|TRBJ2-7|TRBV7-8|.
TGTGCCGGCAGCAACCGGCAGGGTTTCTCCTACGAGCAGTACTTC
CAGSNRQGFSYEQYF
>.|TRBJ1-3|TRBV20-1|many
TGCAGTGCTAAATCCCTCCCAGGAAACACCATATATTTT
CSAKSLPGNTIYF
>.|TRBJ1-1|TRBV12-3/TRBV12-4|few
TGTGCCAGCAGTTTAAGGGGGAACACTGAAGCTTTCTTT
CASSLRGNTEAFF
>.|TRBJ1-4|TRBV7-9|.
TGTGCCAGCAGCTTACCCAACAGTGCGGGTGCAACTAACGAAGAACTGTTTTTT
CASSLPNSAGATNEELFF
>.|TRBJ1-3|TRBV15|few
TGTGCCACCAGCAGAGACCGGGATCCTGGAAACACCATATATTTT
CATSRDRDPGNTIYF
>.|TRBJ2-5|TRBV4-2|many
TGTGCCAGCAGCCAAGGGGCGAAGTCTGCAATTTTGGAGACCCAGTACTTC
CASSQGAKSAILETQYF
>.|TRBJ1-6|TRBV2|.
TGTGCCAGCCGGGGGAGCGCAAGGGGATCACCCCTCCACTTT
CASRGSARGSPLHF
>.|TRBJ1-2|TRBV5-1|.
TGCGCCAGCAGCTTAAGACTACCTGAGTTTTACTATAGCTACACCTTC
CASSLRLPEFYYSYTF
>.|TRBJ1-1|TRBV7-2|.
TGTGCCAGCAGCTTACAGGGAAGCGACACTGAAGCTTTCTTT
CASSLQGSDTEAFF
>.|TRBJ1-2|TRBV29-1|once
TGCAGCGTTGAGACTAAGTGGGGGAACTATGGCTACACCTTC
CSVETKWGNYGYTF